The rows below give T cell receptor beta chains drawn from one sample of a study of shared clonotypes between healthy human individuals. The table came from immunoSEQ multiplex PCR; TCRdb's copy has only in-frame clones and leaves some out. This repertoire shows about 1 million clones, around 74% found once; its top ten account for approximately 1.5%. The sample comprised memory CD4+ T cells sorted from blood. The origin of the receptors is a man younger than 30 in good health. Both conserved end residues are part of each CDR3. D genes are given only for firm matches. The listing skips clone size in some rows; elsewhere it reads once, few, many or a size class.

J | size | V | D | DNA | CDR3
TRBJ2-3 | . | TRBV29-1 | TRBD2 | TGCAGCGTTGAAGATTTGGTAGCGGGGGATACGCAGTATTTT | CSVEDLVAGDTQYF
TRBJ1-2 | once | TRBV5-4 | . | TGTGCCAGCAGCTTGGCGAGTTCGGGGAGGGCCTATGGCTACACCTTC | CASSLASSGRAYGYTF
TRBJ2-5 | . | TRBV19 | TRBD2 | TGTGCCAGTAAGAGTCTGGGCGTAGCGGGAGGGCAAGAGACCCAGTACTTC | CASKSLGVAGGQETQYF
TRBJ1-6 | . | TRBV2 | . | TGTGCCAGCAGTGAAGGTTACCAGCTTGGGGATTCACCCCTCCACTTT | CASSEGYQLGDSPLHF
TRBJ1-1 | . | TRBV9 | . | TGTGCCAGCAGCGTAGGCAGGGCTACCACTGAAGCTTTCTTT | CASSVGRATTEAFF
TRBJ2-3 | . | TRBV5-1 | TRBD1 | TGCGCCAGCAGCGAATTCCCGGGACAGGGCACAGATACGCAGTATTTT | CASSEFPGQGTDTQYF
TRBJ2-7 | . | TRBV9 | TRBD2 | TGTGCCAGCAGCGTAGGACTAGCGGACACCTACGAGCAGTACTTC | CASSVGLADTYEQYF
TRBJ2-6 | . | TRBV6-5 | . | TGTGCCAGCAGACAAGGTGGGGCCAACGTCCTGACTTTC | CASRQGGANVLTF
TRBJ1-1 | few | TRBV6-5 | . | TGTGCCAGCAGTTACTCCTTGAACACTGAAGCTTTCTTT | CASSYSLNTEAFF
TRBJ1-5 | . | TRBV28 | . | TGTGCCAGCAGCCCATCCGATGGGGGCAATCAGCCCCAGCATTTT | CASSPSDGGNQPQHF
TRBJ2-3 | . | TRBV5-6 | . | TGTGCCAGCAGCTTGGAGGATACGCAGTATTTT | CASSLEDTQYF
TRBJ2-5 | . | TRBV7-9 | . | TGTGCCAGCAGCTTAGACGGGCGGGTGTTCCAAGAGACCCAGTACTTC | CASSLDGRVFQETQYF
TRBJ1-5 | . | TRBV6-1 | . | TGTGCCAGCCGGGAGGCAGGTGTTAGCAATCAGCCCCAGCATTTT | CASREAGVSNQPQHF
TRBJ1-1 | . | TRBV5-5 | . | TGTGCCAGCACCGCGGAACTCCTGAACACTGAAGCTTTCTTT | CASTAELLNTEAFF
TRBJ1-2 | . | TRBV29-1 | . | TGCAGCGTTGAGGTCGTCCGTGGTGGCTACACCTTC | CSVEVVRGGYTF
TRBJ2-5 | . | TRBV7-2 | . | TGTGCCAGCAGCTTAGGGAAGCAGAGCCGGGAGACCCAGTACTTC | CASSLGKQSRETQYF
TRBJ2-3 | . | TRBV9 | TRBD2 | TGTGCCAGCAGCGTAGCCCCTAGCGGGGCCGAGATGACGCAGTATTTT | CASSVAPSGAEMTQYF
TRBJ1-1 | . | TRBV25-1 | . | TGTGCCAGCAGTGAACTAGGGGCGGGGGACACTGAAGCTTTCTTT | CASSELGAGDTEAFF
TRBJ1-5 | . | TRBV7-9 | TRBD1 | TGTGCCAGCAGCCGACAGGGGAGCAATCAGCCCCAGCATTTT | CASSRQGSNQPQHF
TRBJ2-1 | . | TRBV5-4 | . | TGTGCCAGCAGCCCTGGAGGGGGGATCAGCACCTACAATGAGCAGTTCTTC | CASSPGGGISTYNEQFF
TRBJ2-7 | . | TRBV5-5 | . | TGTGCCAGCAGCTTGGCCCAGGTGACTTCCTCCTACGAGCAGTACTTC | CASSLAQVTSSYEQYF
TRBJ1-2 | once | TRBV5-4 | TRBD1 | TGTGCCAGCAGCTTGGGGGACAGAGCTAACTATGGCTACACCTTC | CASSLGDRANYGYTF
TRBJ2-7 | few | TRBV5-1 | TRBD2 | TGCGCCAGCAGCCTAAGCGGGGGCGGCTACGAGCAGTACTTC | CASSLSGGGYEQYF
TRBJ2-1 | few | TRBV5-1 | . | TGCGCCAGCAGCTTCGGGACGACCTACAATGAGCAGTTCTTC | CASSFGTTYNEQFF
TRBJ2-7 | few | TRBV7-2 | . | TGTGCCAGCAGCTTAGGGTTCCAGACCGACGAGCAGTACTTC | CASSLGFQTDEQYF
TRBJ2-3 | . | TRBV9 | . | TGTGCCAGCAGCGTCCTCCAGGGGACGGCAGATACGCAGTATTTT | CASSVLQGTADTQYF
TRBJ2-7 | . | TRBV30 | . | TGTGCCTGGAGTGAGGGGTTGACCTACGAGCAGTACTTC | CAWSEGLTYEQYF
TRBJ2-3 | . | TRBV4-2 | TRBD1 | TGTGCCAGCAGCCTCCGACGCCCGGGACAGCCAGATACGCAGTATTTT | CASSLRRPGQPDTQYF
TRBJ2-7 | . | TRBV18 | . | TGTGCCAGCTCACCCGGGACGCGGAGCTCCTACGAGCAGTACTTC | CASSPGTRSSYEQYF
TRBJ1-3 | . | TRBV5-1 | . | TGCGCCAGCGGACAGAGCTCTGGAAACACCATATATTTT | CASGQSSGNTIYF
TRBJ1-6 | . | TRBV30 | TRBD1 | TGTGCCTGGAGTGCCACAGGGGGCCGAAATTCACCCCTCCACTTT | CAWSATGGRNSPLHF
TRBJ1-6 | . | TRBV30 | . | TGTGCCTGGAGTCCTGGCCGAGGGAGGTGGAATCAGTCCTATAATTCACCCCTCCACTTT | CAWSPGRGRWNQSYNSPLHF
TRBJ1-6 | . | TRBV7-9 | . | TGTGCCAGCAGCTTAGGTCAGAATAATTCACCCCTCCACTTT | CASSLGQNNSPLHF
TRBJ2-7 | . | TRBV2 | TRBD1 | TGTGCCAGCAGTGAGGGGACAGGGGGCTCCTACGAGCAGTACTTC | CASSEGTGGSYEQYF
TRBJ1-5 | . | TRBV6-5 | TRBD1 | TGTGCCAGCAGACCGGACAGGGTTAGCAATCAGCCCCAGCATTTT | CASRPDRVSNQPQHF
TRBJ2-3 | . | TRBV10-3 | . | TGTGCCCGCAGCACAGATACGCAGTATTTT | CARSTDTQYF
TRBJ1-6 | few | TRBV7-3 | . | TGTGCCAGCAGGGCAAGTGCAGCCAATAATTCACCCCTCCACTTT | CASRASAANNSPLHF
TRBJ1-6 | . | TRBV5-4 | . | TGTGCCAGCAGCGACTGGGGATCCTATAATTCACCCCTCCACTTT | CASSDWGSYNSPLHF
TRBJ1-1 | . | TRBV13 | . | TGTGCCAGCAGCCCCAGGGGTCTTCGCGAAGCTTTCTTT | CASSPRGLREAFF
TRBJ1-1 | . | TRBV6-1 | TRBD1 | TGTGCCAGCACCCGACAGGGTGGGAACACTGAAGCTTTCTTT | CASTRQGGNTEAFF
TRBJ2-2 | . | TRBV29-1 | . | TGCAGCGTTTCCGGGACGAAGAACACCGGGGAGCTGTTTTTT | CSVSGTKNTGELFF
TRBJ2-1 | . | TRBV21-1 | . | TGTGCCAGCAGCAAACAGAGACGGGTGCTCTACTCCTACAATGAGCAGTTCTTC | CASSKQRRVLYSYNEQFF
TRBJ2-7 | few | TRBV27 | . | TGTGCCAGCAGTTTAGTGAGGGGGTACGAGCAGTACTTC | CASSLVRGYEQYF
TRBJ2-1 | once | TRBV7-3 | . | TGTGCCAGCAGCTCAGACAGTTACAATGAGCAGTTCTTC | CASSSDSYNEQFF
TRBJ2-3 | few | TRBV15 | . | TGTGCCACCAGCAGGATAGGAGGGGGCGGGACAGATACGCAGTATTTT | CATSRIGGGGTDTQYF
TRBJ1-4 | few | TRBV6-1 | . | TGTGCCAGCACCACAGGGCTAGAAAAACTGTTTTTT | CASTTGLEKLFF
TRBJ2-5 | few | TRBV7-2 | . | TGTGCCAGCAGCTCAGGGATACTAGCCACGGTCGGAGAGACCCAGTACTTC | CASSSGILATVGETQYF
TRBJ2-3 | . | TRBV30 | . | TGTGCCTGGAGTAGCCTGGATACGCAGTATTTT | CAWSSLDTQYF
TRBJ1-2 | . | TRBV25-1 | . | TGTGCCAGCAGCGAGAGTGCGGGGGTGGCTAACTATGGCTACACCTTC | CASSESAGVANYGYTF